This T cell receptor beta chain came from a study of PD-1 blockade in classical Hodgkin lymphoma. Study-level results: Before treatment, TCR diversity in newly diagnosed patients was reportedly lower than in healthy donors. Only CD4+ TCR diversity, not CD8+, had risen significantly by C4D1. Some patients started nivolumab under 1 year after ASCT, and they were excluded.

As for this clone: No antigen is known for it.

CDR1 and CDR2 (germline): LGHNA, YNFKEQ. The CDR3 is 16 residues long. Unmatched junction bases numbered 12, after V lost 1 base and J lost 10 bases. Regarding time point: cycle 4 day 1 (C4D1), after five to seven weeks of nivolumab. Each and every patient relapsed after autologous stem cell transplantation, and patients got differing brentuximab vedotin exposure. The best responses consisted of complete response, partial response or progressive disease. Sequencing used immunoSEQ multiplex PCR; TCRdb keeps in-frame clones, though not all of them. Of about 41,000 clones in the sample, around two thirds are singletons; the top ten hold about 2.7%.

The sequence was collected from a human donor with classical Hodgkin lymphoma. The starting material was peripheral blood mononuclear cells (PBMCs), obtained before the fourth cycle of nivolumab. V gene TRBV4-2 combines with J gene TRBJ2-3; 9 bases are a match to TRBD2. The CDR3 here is CASSQGALGGGVAQYF. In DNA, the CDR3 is TGTGCCAGCAGCCAAGGGGCCTTGGGCGGGGGGGTGGCGCAGTATTTT.